This TCR beta chain was recovered during a study of control samples from healthy donors and cancer patients. Produced via immunoSEQ multiplex PCR; TCRdb's table is partial and in-frame only. Found here are 160,000 or so clones, 96% of them singletons; the top ten hold approximately 1%. Deletions cut 6 bases from V and 13 bases from J, with 16 bases between. CDR3 length equals 12 residues. The chain carries TRBV12-3 or TRBV12-4 and TRBJ2-1; D might be TRBD1 or TRBD2, each matching 5 bases. The clonotype comes from a woman aged 25 to 39 in good health. The sample was blood. The CDR3 sequence: CASRKMGPLQFF. The CDR3, as DNA: TGTGCCAGCAGGAAGATGGGACCCCTTCAGTTCTTC.